These 3 T cell receptor beta chains were all obtained from the same sample, sequenced in a study of neurological immune-mediated disorders. From the 5' RACE reads, TCRdb called clonotypes with MiXCR, one entry per CDR3 protein. The repertoire includes about 65,000 distinct CDR3 sequences, 4.1% of them detected once, and just over 2.5% sits in the top ten. The source material was PBMCs. These receptors all come from a man over 45 with multiple sclerosis.

This clonotype was observed many times. The chain employs TRBV7-9 and TRBJ2-1; D may be TRBD2 (5 bases). The CDR3 is 16 residues long. Looked up from germline, CDR1 is SEHNR and CDR2 is FQNEAQ (reference sequence). V was cut by 5 bases and J by 0 bases, with 14 bases left in between. The CDR3 is CASSARVRSSYNEQFF. The CDR3 DNA reads TGTGCCAGCAGCGCGAGGGTAAGGAGCTCCTACAATGAGCAGTTCTTC.

This clonotype has ten or more counts. The chain links TRBV20-1 to TRBJ1-1, with a possible D match to TRBD1 (6 bases). CDR1 DFQATT and CDR2 SNEGSKA come from the germline V gene (reference sequence). V lost 6 bases to trimming and J lost 0 bases, with 20 bases between them. CDR3 length equals 16 residues. CDR3 sequence reads: CSAEGGLGKMNTEAFF. Here the CDR3 DNA reads TGCAGTGCCGAGGGGGGTTTAGGAAAAATGAACACTGAAGCTTTCTTT.

Many counts were recorded for this clonotype. V and J are TRBV20-1 and TRBJ1-2, with 9 bases that match TRBD1. The germline V gene encodes CDR1 DFQATT and CDR2 SNEGSKA (reference sequence). The CDR3 is 14 amino acids. J was trimmed by 5 bases and V by 6 bases; bases with no gene match: 10. Here the CDR3 reads CSAHQGQGLYGYTF. The DNA of the CDR3 is TGCAGTGCGCACCAGGGACAGGGCCTTTATGGCTACACCTTC.